This TCR beta chain was captured in a study of naive and memory T cell subsets (dated by TCRdb to 2016 to 2017). About the full investigation: The figure summarizing these samples reported ten or so blood donors, 7 tuberculin skin test biopsies and 3 saline control biopsies. PCR2 was typically performed as a SYBR Green qPCR that was stopped at a set threshold, although end-point PCR (around 6 cycles) could be used instead for low-input samples.

Preparation of the library involved 5' RACE. Four rounds of PCR, run with the SP2 primer together with nested alpha and beta constant region primers, were used to amplify the ligated cDNA. TCR RNA was reverse transcribed with SuperScript IV using alpha and beta constant region primers for the blood and skin samples. Using T4 RNA ligase 1, an oligonucleotide carrying both the Illumina SP2 primer and a UMI was ligated onto the 3' end of the cDNA. The 12-nucleotide UMI consisted of two random hexamers with an eight-base spacer between the hexamers to prevent hairpin formation. From the second PCR onward, TCR alpha and beta chain libraries were processed separately and dual indexed for multiplexing. After pooling, the indexed libraries were analyzed by capillary electrophoresis and sequenced on either an Illumina MiSeq or NextSeq. PhiX DNA at about 5-7.5% was added to the libraries to raise base diversity and improve cluster recognition. The authors' pipeline ran thus. UMIs were extracted from read 2 by Demultiplexor and combined with the TCR sequence from read 1, and reads were split according to sample indices. V and J genes and V-J junctions were identified by Decombinator, and each TCR was assigned a five-part identifier that included V and J deletions. UMIs were used by Collapsinator to correct sequencing errors and PCR amplification heterogeneity, so that a UMI-based abundance was obtained for each TCR. CDR3Translator turned identifiers into nucleotide sequence, translated that sequence into amino acids, and pulled out CDR3 regions based on terminal motifs. Error-corrected counts of alpha and beta TCRs from blood and skin were compared after being normalized to the amount of input RNA. In-frame beta chains were kept once TCRdb had trimmed the public reads at Q25 with fastp and called clones with MiXCR. Each entry merges the rows of one CDR3 protein and shows their most common DNA and genes. The V and J calls were determined by TCRdb, not by the authors. This sample is represented by 45,000 to 55,000 distinct CDR3 sequences; about 4.4% of them were singletons. Around 0.8% of the sample comes from the top ten.

Broader findings and caveats from the paper: The potential sensitivity of the RNA-based method to TCR transcript changes with T cell activation and differentiation was acknowledged.

This clonotype was detected many times. The clone's antigen remains unknown. No base quality values were provided; no much bigger clone lies one nucleotide off. For CDR1 and CDR2, the germline V gene lists MDHEN and SYDVKM. The CDR3 covers 15 residues, taking in both the cysteine and the phenylalanine. The retained sequence is limited to the CDR3, 45 bases, with the frame set at the first base. V is cut by 2 bases and J by 5 bases, and the space between the germline ends is 15 bases. The study reported a robust and sensitive protocol to amplify, sequence and analyze TCRs, based on 3' ligation of a UMI-containing oligonucleotide to TCR cDNA. For whole blood analysis, 2.5 ml of peripheral blood was collected from healthy adult volunteers into Tempus tubes, and RNA was extracted following the manufacturer's instructions. Total RNA, without cell sorting, was DNase treated with RQ1 DNase before reverse transcription, targeting about 1 to 1000 ng input. Libraries were prepared from skin biopsies and whole blood to test how robust the pipeline was in samples where T cells are a minority population.

Here the chain combines TRBV28 and TRBJ1-1; confidence is insufficient to name the D gene. The source is a female donor in good health. The DNA sequence reads TGTGCCAGCAGTTTAATCCCCCCGGGTCGAACTGAAGCTTTCTTT. This sequence encodes CASSLIPPGRTEAFF.